A single sample is the source of the 10 T cell receptor beta chains below, sequenced in a study of blood T cells in healthy people across ages. A sample-barcoded 5' primer and a J-beta primer mix were used in a second PCR of roughly 6 to 11 cycles. TCRdb ran MiXCR on the 5' RACE reads and lists one entry per CDR3 protein. The sample lists some 670,000 distinct CDR3 sequences; about 51% were seen once. Sequencing used blood. The source is a woman at least 80 years old in good health.

This clonotype was seen only a few times. The V gene is TRBV9, the J gene TRBJ2-7; D unclear. Trimming stripped 7 bases from V and 6 bases from J, with 20 bases between. CDR1 and CDR2 (germline): SGDLS, YYNGEE. The CDR3 is 14 amino acids. The CDR3 region has the DNA TGTGCCAGCCCCCCTTATGGCCCTCTGTCCGAGCAGTACTTC. Translation: CASPPYGPLSEQYF.

V gene TRBV4-1 combines with J gene TRBJ2-1; 9 nucleotides align to TRBD1. The germline gives CDR1 MGHRA, CDR2 YSYEKL. V lost 0 bases, J lost 6 bases, and 3 bases stayed unmatched. The CDR3 runs to 15 residues. The chain's CDR3 is CASSQEGTGSNEQFF. In DNA form, the CDR3 reads TGCGCCAGCAGCCAAGAAGGGACAGGGTCCAATGAGCAGTTCTTC.

Concerning this clonotype: A clone one base away is much larger, so this may be a read error. This sequence joins TRBV27 and TRBJ1-2; D gene unclear. The germline CDR1 and CDR2 sequences are MNHEY and SMNVEV (reference sequence). This CDR3 has 14 residues. This CDR3 reads CASSFREGNYSYTF. The CDR3 DNA reads as TGTGCCAGCAGTTTCCGAGAGGGTAACTATAGCTACACCTTC.

This clonotype showed up many times. CDR3 loop: CASSLAGFGYTF. Written as DNA, the CDR3 is TGTGCCAGCAGCTTAGCAGGGTTTGGCTACACCTTC. The chain joins TRBV7-2 to TRBJ1-2; D remains unclear. The CDR3 extends over 12 amino acids. Per the germline V gene, CDR1 is SGHTA and CDR2 is FQGNSA. Trimming stripped 0 bases from V and 7 bases from J, with 6 bases between.

The V gene is TRBV11-1, the J gene TRBJ2-1, with TRBD1 as a possible D gene (6 bases). The J call is uncertain, as TRBJ2-7 better fits the DNA end. Germline assignment: CDR1 SGHAT and CDR2 FQDESV (reference sequence). This CDR3 is built from 16 residues. This CDR3 is CASSLGQLSSYNEQYF. Here the CDR3 DNA reads TGTGCCAGCAGCCTAGGACAGCTGAGCTCCTACAATGAGCAGTACTTC.

Many counts were recorded for this clonotype. The chain recombines TRBV20-1 with TRBJ2-5, with D possibly matching TRBD2 (5 bases). This CDR3 contains 14 residues. Trimming stripped 6 bases from V and 5 bases from J, with 19 bases between. Per the germline V gene, CDR1 is DFQATT and CDR2 is SNEGSKA (reference sequence). In nucleotides, the CDR3 is TGCAGTGCCCCTGATATTCGAGGGTCGGAGACCCAGTACTTC. Translating gives CSAPDIRGSETQYF.

This clonotype was seen many times. The CDR3 reads CASRTGAQNSYGYTF. The DNA of the CDR3 is TGTGCCAGTCGGACAGGGGCACAAAACTCCTATGGCTACACCTTC. V gene TRBV6-5 combines with J gene TRBJ1-2, with 9 bases that match TRBD1. Germline V gene lookup returns CDR1 MNHEY and CDR2 SVGAGI. J lost 4 bases, V lost 9 bases, and 12 bases had no gene match. The CDR3 is 15 residues long.

This clonotype was seen at least ten times. V usage is TRBV2 and J usage is TRBJ2-1; D is uncertain. V was clipped by 6 bases and J by 7 bases, with 13 bases between them. Germline CDR1 reads SNHLY; CDR2 reads FYNNEI. This CDR3 is built from 13 residues. CDR3 region: CASSAGRNNEQFF. CDR3 DNA sequence: TGTGCCAGCAGCGCCGGCAGGAATAATGAGCAGTTCTTC.

The CDR3 nucleotides are TGTGCCAGCAGAAAACAGGGACCATCCTACGAGCAGTACTTC. Encoded protein: CASRKQGPSYEQYF. The chain is built from TRBV2 and TRBJ2-4, with D perhaps TRBD1 (6 bases). Near its end, the DNA agrees better with TRBJ2-7, so the J call may be wrong. The CDR3 has 14 residues. Germline CDR1 is SNHLY and CDR2 is FYNNEI.

This clonotype was seen a handful of times. This chain uses TRBV10-1 with TRBJ2-3, with 9 bases fitting TRBD2. Per germline, CDR1 WNHNN and CDR2 SYGVQD (reference sequence). J was trimmed by 0 bases and V by 4 bases; bases with no gene match: 8. CDR3 length: 17 amino acids. CDR3 protein: CASSGSGRSPSTDTQYF. CDR3 in DNA: TGCGCCAGCAGTGGAAGCGGGAGGTCCCCTAGCACAGATACGCAGTATTTT.